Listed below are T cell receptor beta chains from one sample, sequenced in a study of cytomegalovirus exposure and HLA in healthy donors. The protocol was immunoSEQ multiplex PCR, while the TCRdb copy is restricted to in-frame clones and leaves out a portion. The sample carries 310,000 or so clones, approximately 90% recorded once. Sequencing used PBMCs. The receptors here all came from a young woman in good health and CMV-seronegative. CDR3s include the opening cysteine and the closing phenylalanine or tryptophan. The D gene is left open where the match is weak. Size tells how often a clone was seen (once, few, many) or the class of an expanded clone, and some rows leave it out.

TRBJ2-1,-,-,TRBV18,TGTGCCAGCTCCCCTTCTGGTCCCGGGGGAGAACAGTTCTTC,CASSPSGPGGEQFF
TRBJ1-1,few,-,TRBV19,TGTGCCAGTAGCCCGCAGGGGCACACTGAAGCTTTCTTT,CASSPQGHTEAFF
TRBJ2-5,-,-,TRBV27,TGTGCCAGCAGTTTATCGGCTCTAGCTCGGGAGACCCAGTACTTC,CASSLSALARETQYF
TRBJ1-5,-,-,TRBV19,TGTGCCAGTAGGGGGGGGGACGGGCGCAATCAGCCCCAGCATTTT,CASRGGDGRNQPQHF
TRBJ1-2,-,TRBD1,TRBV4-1,TGCGCCAGCAGCCAAGAGGGGTTTGGGACAGGCTCTAGTTATGGCTACACCTTC,CASSQEGFGTGSSYGYTF
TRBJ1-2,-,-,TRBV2,TGTGCCAACTTGGCAGGGGACTATGGCTACACCTTC,CANLAGDYGYTF
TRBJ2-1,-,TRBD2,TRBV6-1,TGTGCCACGGGGGGGGCGCTGGGGAATGAGCAGTTCTTC,CATGGALGNEQFF
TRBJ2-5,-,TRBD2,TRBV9,TGTGCCAGCAGCGTAAGTGGGGGGGTCCAAGAGACCCAGTACTTC,CASSVSGGVQETQYF
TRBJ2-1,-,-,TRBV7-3,TGTGCCAGCAGTCCCCCGCCCCGGGGGAATTTTAACAATGAGCAGTTCTTC,CASSPPPRGNFNNEQFF
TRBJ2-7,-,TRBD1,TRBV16,TGTGCCAGCAGGGGACAGGGGGCCGACGAGCAGTACTTC,CASRGQGADEQYF
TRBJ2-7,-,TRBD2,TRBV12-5,TGTGCTAGTGGTTTGGTATTTGAGGTTGAGTCCGGACTAGCCGCCTACGAGCAGTACTTC,CASGLVFEVESGLAAYEQYF
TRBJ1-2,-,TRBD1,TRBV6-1,TGTGCCAGCAGTTCGTCCGGGACAGGCGGTGGCTACACCTTC,CASSSSGTGGGYTF
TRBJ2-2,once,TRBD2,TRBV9,TGTGCCAGCAGCGTAGGCGGGGGTGCGAACACCGGGGAGCTGTTTTTT,CASSVGGGANTGELFF
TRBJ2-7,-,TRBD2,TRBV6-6,TGTGCCGCCAACGGGGGGGACTACGAGCAGTACTTC,CAANGGDYEQYF
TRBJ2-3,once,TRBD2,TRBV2,TGTGCCAGCAGTCCAGAGGCGGGACTAGCGACAGATACGCAGTATTTT,CASSPEAGLATDTQYF
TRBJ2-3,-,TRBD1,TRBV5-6,TGTGCCAGCAGCTTTTGGATCAGGGGGACCACAGATACGCAGTATTTT,CASSFWIRGTTDTQYF
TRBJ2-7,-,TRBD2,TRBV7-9,TGTGCCAGCAGCTTTGGACTAGCCCAGCCCTACGAGCAGTACTTC,CASSFGLAQPYEQYF
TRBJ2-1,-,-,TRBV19,TGTGCCAGTAAATTCCCAGGGTACAATGAGCAGTTCTTC,CASKFPGYNEQFF
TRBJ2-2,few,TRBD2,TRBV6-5,TGTGCCAGCAGTTTTGGACTAGCAGGTACCGGGGAGCTGTTTTTT,CASSFGLAGTGELFF
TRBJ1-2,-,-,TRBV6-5,TGTGCCAGCAGTTACTTACAGGGTTGGGACTATGGCTACACCTTC,CASSYLQGWDYGYTF
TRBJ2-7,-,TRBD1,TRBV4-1,TGCGCCAGCAGCCAAGAAGGTGTAAGGGGGCCCCCTCTAGGGCAGTACTTC,CASSQEGVRGPPLGQYF
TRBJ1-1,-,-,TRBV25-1,TGTGCCAGCACCCGGGGGTCGGTGAACACTGAAGCTTTCTTT,CASTRGSVNTEAFF
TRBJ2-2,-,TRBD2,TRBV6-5,TGTGCCAGCAGTTACTATAGCGGGTCCTCCGGGGAGCTGTTTTTT,CASSYYSGSSGELFF
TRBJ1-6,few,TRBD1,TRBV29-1,TGCAGCGTTGAGACAGGGAAGAATTCACCCCTCCACTTT,CSVETGKNSPLHF
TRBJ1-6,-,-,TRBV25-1,TGTGCCAGCAGTGAATCAGGGTCCTATAATTCACCCCTCCACTTT,CASSESGSYNSPLHF
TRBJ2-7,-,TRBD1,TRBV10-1,TGCGCCAGCCAAGATGGACAGGGAATCAGCGAGCAGTACTTC,CASQDGQGISEQYF
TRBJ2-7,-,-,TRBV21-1,TGTGCCAGCAGCCCCCCCCCTCGTTTTGACAAAGACTACGAGCAGTACTTC,CASSPPPRFDKDYEQYF
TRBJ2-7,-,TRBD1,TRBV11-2,TGTGCCAGCACCCCGGGACAGGGATCAACCTTCTCCTACGAGCAGTACTTC,CASTPGQGSTFSYEQYF
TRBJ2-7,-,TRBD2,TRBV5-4,TGTGCCAGCAGCTCCTATTTAGCGGGGCTGGTCTACGAGCAGTACTTC,CASSSYLAGLVYEQYF
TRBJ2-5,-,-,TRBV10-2,TGCGCCAGCAGTGAGACTACGGAGACCCAGTACTTC,CASSETTETQYF
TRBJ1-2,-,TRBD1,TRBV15,TGTGCCACCAGCAGGGGACAGGCCCGCTACACCTTC,CATSRGQARYTF
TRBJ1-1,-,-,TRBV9,TGTGCCAGCAGCGTAGGGGGGGTGGAGGCTTTCTTT,CASSVGGVEAFF
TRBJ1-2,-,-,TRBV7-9,TGTGCCAGCACCTACCTGGGGGGGGTTGACTATGGCTACACCTTC,CASTYLGGVDYGYTF
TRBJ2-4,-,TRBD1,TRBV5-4,TGTGCCAGCAGCGAACAGGGGGCTTCGAACATTCAGTACTTC,CASSEQGASNIQYF
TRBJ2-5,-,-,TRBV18,TGTGCCAGCGCGGGACAGAGCCAAGAGACCCAGTACTTC,CASAGQSQETQYF
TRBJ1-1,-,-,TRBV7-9,TGTTCCAGCAGCTTCCGAGAGGGACTGGGGGACACTGAAGCTTTCTTT,CSSSFREGLGDTEAFF
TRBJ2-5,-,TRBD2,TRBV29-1,TGCAGCGTGGAAGGACTAGCGGGAACCCTCGTAGAGACCCAGTACTTC,CSVEGLAGTLVETQYF
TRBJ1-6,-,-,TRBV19,TGTGCCAGCTCCACGGGGATTAATTCACCCCTCCACTTT,CASSTGINSPLHF
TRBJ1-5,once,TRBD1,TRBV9,TGTGCCAGCAGCCCGGACAGGGGAATTGATCAGCCCCAGCATTTT,CASSPDRGIDQPQHF
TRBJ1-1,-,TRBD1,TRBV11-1,TGTGCCAGCAGCTTAGGTGGGACAGGAGATAAAGCTTTCTTT,CASSLGGTGDKAFF
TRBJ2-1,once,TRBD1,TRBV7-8,TGTGCCAGCAGCTTACCTTACGACAGGGAAGAGGTTGGGAGTTACAATGAGCAGTTCTTC,CASSLPYDREEVGSYNEQFF
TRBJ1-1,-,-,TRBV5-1,TGCGCCAGCAGCTACACAGGAGGAGGGGCGGGCACTGAAGCTTTCTTT,CASSYTGGGAGTEAFF
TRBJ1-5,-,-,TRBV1,TGCACCAGCAGCCCAGGAAATCATAGCAATCAGCCCCAGCATTTT,CTSSPGNHSNQPQHF